Sequencing of this T cell receptor (beta chain) was carried out in a study of immune reconstitution after stem cell transplant in scleroderma (dated by TCRdb to about 2017). Libraries were made using RT-PCR. TCRdb records Illumina MiSeq as the sequencer. Using fastp trimming at Q25 and MiXCR clonotype assembly, TCRdb reanalyzed the public sequencing data and kept in-frame beta chains. Every entry covers one CDR3 protein and lists the most common genes and DNA from its rows. The table for this sample lists 2,500 to 3,000 distinct CDR3 sequences; about 3.9% of them were counted only once. The ten biggest clones cover approximately 3% of the sample. CDR1 and CDR2 are read off the germline V gene as SGHDT and YYEEEE. Inclusive of the bounding cysteine and phenylalanine, the CDR3 is 13 residues long. Just the 39-base CDR3 DNA is kept, in frame starting at base 1. On this clonotype: Its antigen remains unidentified. This may come from a read error, since a much larger clone is one base off.

The specimen was obtained before or after autologous hematopoietic stem cell transplantation (not recorded which). This clonotype was obtained from a human donor with systemic sclerosis. This chain is built from TRBV5-6 and TRBJ1-2, with 7 middle bases fitting TRBD1. The nucleotide sequence is TGTGCCAACAGCTGGGGACAGAGCTATGGCTACACCTTC. Its translation is CANSWGQSYGYTF.